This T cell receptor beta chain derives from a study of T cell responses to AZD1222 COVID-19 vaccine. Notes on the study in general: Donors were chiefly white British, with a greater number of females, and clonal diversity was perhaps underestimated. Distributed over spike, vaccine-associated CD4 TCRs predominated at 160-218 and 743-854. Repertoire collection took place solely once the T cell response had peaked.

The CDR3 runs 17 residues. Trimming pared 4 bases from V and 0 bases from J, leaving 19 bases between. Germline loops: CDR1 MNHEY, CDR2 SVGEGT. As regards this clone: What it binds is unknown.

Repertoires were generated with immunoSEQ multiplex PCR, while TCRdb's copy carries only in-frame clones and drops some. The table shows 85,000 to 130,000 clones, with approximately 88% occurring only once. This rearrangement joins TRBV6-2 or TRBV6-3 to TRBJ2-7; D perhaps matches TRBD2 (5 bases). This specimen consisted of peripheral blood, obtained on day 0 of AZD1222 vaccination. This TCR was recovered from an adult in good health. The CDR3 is CASSSQFERKSSYEQYF. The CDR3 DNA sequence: TGTGCCAGCAGTTCCCAGTTTGAGCGGAAGAGCTCCTACGAGCAGTACTTC.